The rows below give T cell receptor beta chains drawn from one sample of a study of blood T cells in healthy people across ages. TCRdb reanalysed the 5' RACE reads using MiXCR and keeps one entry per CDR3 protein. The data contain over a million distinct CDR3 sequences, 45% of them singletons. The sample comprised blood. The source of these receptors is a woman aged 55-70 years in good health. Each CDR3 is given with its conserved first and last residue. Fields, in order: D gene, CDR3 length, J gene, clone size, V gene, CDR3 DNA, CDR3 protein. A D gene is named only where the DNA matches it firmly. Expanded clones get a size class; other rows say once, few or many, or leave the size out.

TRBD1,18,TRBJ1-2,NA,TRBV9,TGTGCCAGCAGCGTAGAGCCTACTCCGGGACAGGCTGGCTATGGCTACACCTTC,CASSVEPTPGQAGYGYTF
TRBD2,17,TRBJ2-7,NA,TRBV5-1,TGCGCCAGCAGCTTGGGACTAGCGGGAGGACCGTCCTACGAGCAGTACTTC,CASSLGLAGGPSYEQYF
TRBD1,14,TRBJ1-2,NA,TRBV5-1,TGCGCCAGCAGCGACACAGGGGACTACTATGGCTACACCTTC,CASSDTGDYYGYTF
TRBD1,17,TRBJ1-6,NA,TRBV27,TGTGCCAGCAGTTTTCGCCGGGACAGGGGATATAATTCACCCCTCCACTTT,CASSFRRDRGYNSPLHF
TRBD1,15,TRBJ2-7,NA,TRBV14,TGTGCCAGCAGCCAAACCGGGACAGGGCGGTACGAGCAGTACTTC,CASSQTGTGRYEQYF
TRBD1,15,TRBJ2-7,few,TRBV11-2,TGTGCCAGCAGCTTAGAGGCAGGGGGCATGTACGAGCAGTACTTC,CASSLEAGGMYEQYF
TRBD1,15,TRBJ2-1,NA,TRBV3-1,TGTGCCAGCAGCCAAGAGAACAGGGGAAGGAATGAGCAGTTCTTC,CASSQENRGRNEQFF
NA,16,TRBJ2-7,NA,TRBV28,TGTGCCAGCAGTTTACCGGGGGGCGTCGGGGTCAATGAGCAGTACTTC,CASSLPGGVGVNEQYF
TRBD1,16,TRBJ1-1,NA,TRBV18,TGTGCCAGCTCACCAAGGACAGGGGCGAAGAACACTGAAGCTTTCTTT,CASSPRTGAKNTEAFF
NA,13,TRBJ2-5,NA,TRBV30,TGTGCCTGGATCCGGGACCATGAGAATGAGCAGTACTTC,CAWIRDHENEQYF
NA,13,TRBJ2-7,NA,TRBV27,TGTGCCAGCAGTTCTCCCGGCCTCTACGAGCAGTACTTC,CASSSPGLYEQYF
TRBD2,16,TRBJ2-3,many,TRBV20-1,TGCAGTGCTAGAAGCCTTAGCGGGACTAGCACAGATACGCAGTATTTT,CSARSLSGTSTDTQYF
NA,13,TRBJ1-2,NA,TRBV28,TGTGCCACCCTCTCGGGGGGTCTTTGGGGCTACACCTTC,CATLSGGLWGYTF
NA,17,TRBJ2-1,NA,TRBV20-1,TGCAGTGCTCCTTCGGGTGGGTCGGGAAGGAGTGGAGATGAGCAGTTCTTC,CSAPSGGSGRSGDEQFF
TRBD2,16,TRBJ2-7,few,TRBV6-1,TGTGCCAGCAGTGAAGCCACAGGCGGGAGGCTCTACGAGCAGTACTTC,CASSEATGGRLYEQYF
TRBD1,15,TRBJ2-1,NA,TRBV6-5,TGTGCCAGCAGTTACTCCCGGGACAGGGCCCATGAGCAGTTCTTC,CASSYSRDRAHEQFF
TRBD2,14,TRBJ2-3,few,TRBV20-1,TGCAGTGCTAGAGCGCTAGCGGGTCTGGATACGCAGTATTTT,CSARALAGLDTQYF
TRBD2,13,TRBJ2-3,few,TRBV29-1,TGCAGCGCCACTGGGGGGGAGACGGCCAAGCAGTATTTT,CSATGGETAKQYF
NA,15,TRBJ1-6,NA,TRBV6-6,TGTGCCAGCAGTTACGACAGAGAAAGGAATTCACCCCTCCACTTT,CASSYDRERNSPLHF
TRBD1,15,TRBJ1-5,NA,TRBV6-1,TGTGCCAGCATTGGGGCCAGGGGGCCGTATCAGCCCCAGCATTTT,CASIGARGPYQPQHF
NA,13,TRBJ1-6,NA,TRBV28,TGTGCCAGCAGTTTGGGAGGGCGGGCACCCCTCCACTTT,CASSLGGRAPLHF
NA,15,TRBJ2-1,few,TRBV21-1,TGTGCCAGTCCGAAACCGGGACAGGGGCCCAATGAGCAGTTCTTC,CASPKPGQGPNEQFF
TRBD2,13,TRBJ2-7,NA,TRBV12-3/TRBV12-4,TGTGCCAGCAGCTTAGCGGGAGTCAATGGGCAGTACTTC,CASSLAGVNGQYF
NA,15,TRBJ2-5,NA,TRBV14,TGTGCCAGCAGCCAAGAGGCGCTAGATAGAGAGACCCAGTACTTC,CASSQEALDRETQYF
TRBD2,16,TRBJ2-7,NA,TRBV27,TGTGCCAGCAGGATGGGGGGAGTTAGCGGGAGCTACGAGCAGTACTTC,CASRMGGVSGSYEQYF
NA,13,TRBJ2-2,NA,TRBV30,TGTGCCTGGAGGGACGGAAACACCGGGGAGCTGTTTTTT,CAWRDGNTGELFF